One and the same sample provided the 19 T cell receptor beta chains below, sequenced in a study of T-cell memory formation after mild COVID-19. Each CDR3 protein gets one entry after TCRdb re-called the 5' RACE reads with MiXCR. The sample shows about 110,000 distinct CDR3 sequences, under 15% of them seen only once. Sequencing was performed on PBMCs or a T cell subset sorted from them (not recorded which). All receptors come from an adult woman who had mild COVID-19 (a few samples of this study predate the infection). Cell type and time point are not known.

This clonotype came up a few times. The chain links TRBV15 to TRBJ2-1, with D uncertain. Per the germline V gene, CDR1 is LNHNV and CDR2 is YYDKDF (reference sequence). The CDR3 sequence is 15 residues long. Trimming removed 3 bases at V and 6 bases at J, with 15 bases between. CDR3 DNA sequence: TGTGCCACCAGCAGCTCTCGGGCAGCCGCCAATGAGCAGTTCTTC. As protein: CATSSSRAAANEQFF.

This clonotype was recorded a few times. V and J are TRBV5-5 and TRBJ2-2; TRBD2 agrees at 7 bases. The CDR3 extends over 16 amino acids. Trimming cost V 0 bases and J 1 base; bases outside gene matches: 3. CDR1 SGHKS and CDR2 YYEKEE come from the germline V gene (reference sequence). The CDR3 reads CASSLGAGENTGELFF. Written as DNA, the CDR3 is TGTGCCAGCAGCTTGGGGGCGGGAGAGAACACCGGGGAGCTGTTTTTT.

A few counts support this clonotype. The CDR3 protein is CASSLSYTEAFF. For the CDR3, the DNA is TGTGCCAGCAGCTTAAGCTACACTGAAGCTTTCTTT. This chain connects TRBV7-9 to TRBJ1-1; D is unclear. V was clipped by 2 bases and J by 3 bases, with 4 bases between them. Germline V CDR1 and CDR2: SEHNR, FQNEAQ (reference sequence). The CDR3 consists of 12 residues. The whole variable domain, filled in from reference TRBV7-9 and TRBJ1-1, reads DTGVSQNPRHKITKRGQNVTFRCDPISEHNRLYWYRQTLGQGPEFLTYFQNEAQLEKSRLLSDRFSAERPKGSFSTLEIQRTEQGDSAMYLCASSLSYTEAFFGQGTRLTVV.

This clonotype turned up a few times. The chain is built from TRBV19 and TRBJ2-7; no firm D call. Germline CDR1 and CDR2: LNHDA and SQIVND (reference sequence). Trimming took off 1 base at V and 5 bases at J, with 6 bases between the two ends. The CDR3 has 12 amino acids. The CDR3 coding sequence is TGTGCCAGTAGTATAGGACTCCACGAGCAGTACTTC. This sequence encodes CASSIGLHEQYF.

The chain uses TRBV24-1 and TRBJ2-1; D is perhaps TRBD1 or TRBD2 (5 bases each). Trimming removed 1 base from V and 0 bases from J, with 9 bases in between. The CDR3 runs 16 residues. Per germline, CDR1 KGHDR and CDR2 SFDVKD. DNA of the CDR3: TGTGCCACCAGTGATTTATCAGGGAGCTCCTACAATGAGCAGTTCTTC. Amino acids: CATSDLSGSSYNEQFF.

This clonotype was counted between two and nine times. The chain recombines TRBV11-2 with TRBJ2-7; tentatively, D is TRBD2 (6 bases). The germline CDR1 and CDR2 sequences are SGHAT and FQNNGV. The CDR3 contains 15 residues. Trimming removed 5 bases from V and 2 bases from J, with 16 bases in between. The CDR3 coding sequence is TGTGCCAGCAGCCCCGGCAGGGACTCCGCCTACGAGCAGTACTTC. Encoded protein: CASSPGRDSAYEQYF.

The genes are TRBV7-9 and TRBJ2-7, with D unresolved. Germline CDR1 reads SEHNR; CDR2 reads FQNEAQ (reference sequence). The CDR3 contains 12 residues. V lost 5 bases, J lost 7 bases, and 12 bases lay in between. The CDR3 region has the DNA TGTGCCAGCAGCCCAGAGGCGTGGGAGCAGTACTTC. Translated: CASSPEAWEQYF.

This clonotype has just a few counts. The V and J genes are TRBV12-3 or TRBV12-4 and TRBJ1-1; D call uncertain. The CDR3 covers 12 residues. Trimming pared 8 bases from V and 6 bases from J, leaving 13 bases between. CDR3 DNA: TGTGCCAGCTCCATCATGGTCCCTGAAGCTTTCTTT. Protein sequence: CASSIMVPEAFF.

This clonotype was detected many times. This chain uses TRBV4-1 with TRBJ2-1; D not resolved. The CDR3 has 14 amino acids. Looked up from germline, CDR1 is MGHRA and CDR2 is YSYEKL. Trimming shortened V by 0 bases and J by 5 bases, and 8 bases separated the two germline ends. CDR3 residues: CASSQDDFNNEQFF. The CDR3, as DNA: TGCGCCAGCAGCCAAGATGACTTTAACAATGAGCAGTTCTTC.

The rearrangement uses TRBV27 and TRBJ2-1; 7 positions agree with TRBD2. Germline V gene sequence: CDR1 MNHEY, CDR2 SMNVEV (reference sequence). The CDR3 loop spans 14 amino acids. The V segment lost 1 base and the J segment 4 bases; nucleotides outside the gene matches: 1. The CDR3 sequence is CASSLYGGYNEQFF. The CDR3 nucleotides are TGTGCCAGCAGTTTATACGGGGGGTACAATGAGCAGTTCTTC.

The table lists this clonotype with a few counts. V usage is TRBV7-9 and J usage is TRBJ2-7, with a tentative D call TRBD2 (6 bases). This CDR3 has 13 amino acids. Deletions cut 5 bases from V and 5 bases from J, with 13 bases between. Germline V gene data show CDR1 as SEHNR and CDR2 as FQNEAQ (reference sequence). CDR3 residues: CASSLMPGDEQYF. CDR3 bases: TGTGCCAGCAGCCTCATGCCGGGGGACGAGCAGTACTTC.

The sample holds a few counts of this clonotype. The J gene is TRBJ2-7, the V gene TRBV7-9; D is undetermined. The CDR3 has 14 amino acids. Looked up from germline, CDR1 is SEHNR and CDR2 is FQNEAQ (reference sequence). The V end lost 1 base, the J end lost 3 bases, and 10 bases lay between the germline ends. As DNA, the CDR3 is TGTGCCAGCAGCTTAGGTGGGGTAATCTACGAGCAGTACTTC. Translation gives CASSLGGVIYEQYF.

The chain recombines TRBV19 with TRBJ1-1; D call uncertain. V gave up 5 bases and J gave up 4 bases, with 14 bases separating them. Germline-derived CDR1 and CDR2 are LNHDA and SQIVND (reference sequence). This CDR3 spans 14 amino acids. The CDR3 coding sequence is TGTGCCAGTAGTGCGGGGAGTCGGAGCACTGAAGCTTTCTTT. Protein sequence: CASSAGSRSTEAFF.

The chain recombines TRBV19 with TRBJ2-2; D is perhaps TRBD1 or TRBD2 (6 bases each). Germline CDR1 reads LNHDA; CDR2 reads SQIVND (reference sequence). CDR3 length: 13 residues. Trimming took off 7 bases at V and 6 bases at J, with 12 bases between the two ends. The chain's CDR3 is CASNGQRAGELFF. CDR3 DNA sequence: TGTGCCAGTAATGGACAGCGGGCCGGGGAGCTGTTTTTT.

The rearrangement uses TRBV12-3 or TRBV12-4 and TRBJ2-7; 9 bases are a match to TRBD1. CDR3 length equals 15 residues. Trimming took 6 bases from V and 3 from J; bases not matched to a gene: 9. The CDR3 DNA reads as TGTGCCAGCAGGCCGAGGACAGGGGAAGGCTACGAGCAGTACTTC. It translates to CASRPRTGEGYEQYF.

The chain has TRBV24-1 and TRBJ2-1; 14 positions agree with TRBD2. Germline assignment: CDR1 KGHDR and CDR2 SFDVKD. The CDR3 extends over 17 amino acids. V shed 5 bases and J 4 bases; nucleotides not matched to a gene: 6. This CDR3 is CATSVGLAGDLYNEQFF. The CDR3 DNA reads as TGTGCCACCAGTGTGGGACTAGCGGGGGACCTTTACAATGAGCAGTTCTTC.

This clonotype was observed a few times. The CDR3 DNA is TGTGCCAGCAGCTTTGGACAGGGGCCGAACCCCCAAGAGACCCAGTACTTC. It is translated as CASSFGQGPNPQETQYF. The chain carries TRBV11-3 and TRBJ2-5; 9 bases match TRBD1. The germline V gene has CDR1 SGHNT and CDR2 YENEEA. The CDR3 length is 17 residues. J gave up 1 base and V 3 bases, and 9 bases lay outside the gene matches.

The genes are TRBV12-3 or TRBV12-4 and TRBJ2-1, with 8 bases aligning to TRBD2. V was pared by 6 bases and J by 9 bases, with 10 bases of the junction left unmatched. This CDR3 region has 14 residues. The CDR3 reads CASRGPAGDSEQFF. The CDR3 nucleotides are TGTGCCAGCAGAGGGCCAGCGGGAGATAGTGAGCAGTTCTTC.

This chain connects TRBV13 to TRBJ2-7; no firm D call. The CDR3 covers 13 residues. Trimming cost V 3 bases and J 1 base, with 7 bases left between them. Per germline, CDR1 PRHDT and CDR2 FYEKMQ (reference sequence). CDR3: CASSFRVSYEQYF. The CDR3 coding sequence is TGTGCCAGCAGCTTCCGGGTTTCCTACGAGCAGTACTTC.